Each of the 8 T cell receptor beta chains below was sequenced from the same sample in a study of T cell repertoires in cytomegalovirus infection. What these receptors recognize is not known. TCRdb re-derived calls from the reads in MiXCR, one entry per CDR3 protein. The table has roughly 990,000 distinct CDR3 sequences, about 33% seen once. The sequencing here drew on cultured CD8+ T cells from PBMCs, taken from culture after CMV antigen stimulation. The origin of the receptors is a human donor in good health (CMV status not recorded). Some clones in this sample may be carry-over from other donors' samples.

In nucleotides, the CDR3 is TGCGCCAGCAAGGAAGCGGGGAACACCGGGGAGCTGTTTTTT. The encoded protein is CASKEAGNTGELFF. The chain employs TRBV4-1 and TRBJ2-2; D is possibly TRBD2 (6 bases). The CDR3 sequence is 14 residues long. The V end lost 7 bases, the J end lost 1 base, and 10 bases lay between the germline ends. In germline, CDR1 is MGHRA, CDR2 YSYEKL.

Comments on this clonotype: One end of the junction varies from germline; a read error may be responsible. The chain joins TRBV18 to TRBJ2-6, with D possibly TRBD2 on 5 matching bases. The CDR3 totals 17 residues. The germline V gene encodes CDR1 KGHSH and CDR2 LQKENI. The CDR3 DNA reads TGTGCCAACTCACCAGCCCCCGCGAGGGTTGGGGCCAACGTCCTGACTTTC. It yields the protein CANSPAPARVGANVLTF.

The chain uses TRBV10-3 and TRBJ1-1; D is unresolved. V dropped 4 bases and J dropped 3 bases, with 3 bases sitting between them. Germline CDR1 ENHRY, CDR2 SYGVKD. This CDR3 has 11 amino acids. CDR3 in DNA: TGTGCCATCAGTGCTGACACTGAAGCTTTCTTT. It is translated as CAISADTEAFF.

The CDR3 reads CASSSKMGQGPYEQYV. The CDR3 DNA reads TGTGCCAGCAGCAGTAAGATGGGACAGGGCCCTTACGAGCAGTACGTC. This chain connects TRBV7-8 to TRBJ2-7; 9 bases agree with TRBD1. V shed 5 bases and J 4 bases; nucleotides not matched to a gene: 12. The CDR3 is made up of 16 amino acids. CDR1 and CDR2 from the germline V gene are SGHVS and FQNEAQ.

The V and J genes are TRBV29-1 and TRBJ2-3; D possibly matches TRBD1 or TRBD2 (5 bases each). The CDR3 runs 14 residues. Germline CDR1 SQVTM, CDR2 ANQGSEA. The V end was cut by 4 bases, the J end by 0 bases, with 11 bases between. This CDR3 is CSVGGRGSTDTQYF. In DNA, the CDR3 is TGCAGCGTTGGGGGACGGGGTAGCACAGATACGCAGTATTTT.

Only a few counts were recorded for this clonotype. The chain combines TRBV6-1 with TRBJ1-6; D is ambiguous. This CDR3 comprises 13 residues. The V gene lost 1 base and the J gene lost 5 bases, with 3 bases spanning the gap. The V gene's germline CDR1 is MNHNS and CDR2 SASEGT. Here the CDR3 DNA reads TGTGCCAGCAGTGAAGATGATAATTCACCCCTCCACTTT. Translated: CASSEDDNSPLHF.

This clonotype was counted ten times or more. The rearrangement joins TRBV28 to TRBJ2-2, with a possible D match to TRBD2 (6 bases). Germline CDR1 MDHEN, CDR2 SYDVKM. There are 15 residues in the CDR3. V lost 4 bases and J lost 2, with 11 bases in between. This CDR3 is CASSSPAGNTGELFF. CDR3 DNA: TGTGCCAGCAGTTCCCCCGCGGGAAACACCGGGGAGCTGTTTTTT.

This clonotype was detected many times. The genes are TRBV19 and TRBJ2-3; D is perhaps TRBD1 or TRBD2 (5 bases each). The V and J ends lost 6 bases and 6 bases respectively, with 28 bases between them. Germline assignment: CDR1 LNHDA and CDR2 SQIVND (reference sequence). The CDR3 totals 18 residues. CDR3 DNA: TGTGCCAGTAGGGGGGAAACGGGACGACTGGCAGCCATGGATACGCAGTATTTT. It is translated as CASRGETGRLAAMDTQYF.